The clone carrying this T cell receptor (beta chain) was seen a few times. Its antigen is unknown. Template-switching 5'RACE yielded the TCR cDNA; a universal primer site and UMIs were added in the process. TCRdb reprocessed the 5' RACE reads via MiXCR and lists one record per CDR3 protein. Of roughly 500,000 distinct CDR3 sequences listed, over 15% are singletons. The data were taken from a study of T cells after yellow fever vaccination. Study results and limitations: Primary-vaccination clones mostly resurfaced post-booster (around 95% CD4, under 90% CD8). The secondary T-cell response peaked on day 5, not day 15, but was weaker.

This CDR3 region has 16 residues. Trimming shortened V by 2 bases and J by 0 bases, and 15 bases separated the two germline ends. The germline CDR1 and CDR2 sequences are SQVTM and ANQGSEA. This TCR came from a young man who received the YFV17D yellow fever vaccine. The rearrangement joins TRBV29-1 to TRBJ2-3; D possibly corresponds to TRBD1 (5 bases). The material was PBMCs, obtained 15 days after the yellow fever booster vaccination. The chain's CDR3 is CSVERSVRESTDTQYF. The CDR3 DNA is TGCAGCGTTGAAAGGAGTGTCAGGGAAAGCACAGATACGCAGTATTTT.